Below, 7 T cell receptor beta chains from the same sample are listed, as sequenced in a study of T cells in Graves' hyperthyroidism and ophthalmopathy. The CDR3 regions of TCR beta were amplified from RNA transcripts. With the HTBI primer set, the TCR CDR3 went through a first round of RT-PCR. From the multiplex PCR reads, TCRdb called clonotypes with MiXCR, one entry per CDR3 protein. The sample includes roughly 740,000 distinct CDR3 sequences, about 15% of them seen just once. The sequencing sample was made of blood. The receptors originated from a man aged 18 to 30 with Graves' hyperthyroidism.

The table lists this clonotype with many counts. This rearrangement joins TRBV2 to TRBJ2-1; 12 bases match TRBD2. Per germline, CDR1 SNHLY and CDR2 FYNNEI. Trimming removed 6 bases from V and 4 bases from J; junction bases left unmatched: 13. The CDR3 loop spans 18 amino acids. CDR3 coding DNA: TGTGCCAGCAGACAAGGGTTTCCCACTAGCGGGGGGTACAATGAGCAGTTCTTC. Protein product: CASRQGFPTSGGYNEQFF. Full variable domain (remainder filled in from reference TRBV2 and TRBJ2-1): EPEVTQTPSHQVTQMGQEVILRCVPISNHLYFYWYRQILGQKVEFLVSFYNNEISEKSEIFDDQFSVERPDGSNFTLKIRSTKLEDSAMYFCASRQGFPTSGGYNEQFFGPGTRLTVL.

This clonotype came up many times. This chain uses TRBV28 with TRBJ1-3; no clear D gene. V lost 5 bases and J lost 4, with 9 bases in between. This CDR3 comprises 13 residues. Per germline, CDR1 MDHEN and CDR2 SYDVKM. The CDR3 loop is CASSLNGGNTIYF. The CDR3 DNA is TGTGCCAGCAGTCTTAATGGGGGAAACACCATATATTTT.

There are many counts of this clonotype. The rearrangement uses TRBV11-2 and TRBJ2-3, with D tentatively TRBD2 (5 bases). Germline V lookup: CDR1 SGHAT, CDR2 FQNNGV. This CDR3 spans 16 amino acids. Trimming pared 0 bases from V and 0 bases from J, leaving 10 bases between. The CDR3 loop reads CASSLEGGPSTDTQYF. The CDR3 nucleotides read TGTGCCAGCAGCTTAGAAGGCGGGCCTAGCACAGATACGCAGTATTTT.

The sample holds many counts of this clonotype. V gene TRBV27 combines with J gene TRBJ2-7, with a possible D match to TRBD1 (5 bases). The V gene's germline CDR1 is MNHEY and CDR2 SMNVEV (reference sequence). CDR3 size: 15 residues. The V and J ends lost 5 bases and 3 bases respectively, with 17 bases between them. The CDR3 region has the DNA TGTGCCAGCAGTCCTCGAGTAGGGGCCCGCTACGAGCAGTACTTC. Translated, it gives CASSPRVGARYEQYF.

This chain connects TRBV20-1 to TRBJ2-7, with 7 bases lining up with TRBD1. Germline loops: CDR1 DFQATT, CDR2 SNEGSKA (reference sequence). This CDR3 region has 12 residues. With V trimmed by 6 bases and J by 6 bases, 8 bases remained unmatched. The CDR3 region has the DNA TGCAGTGCAGCGAACGACAGGGCCGAGCAGTACTTC. Protein: CSAANDRAEQYF.

The rearrangement joins TRBV2 to TRBJ1-2; D is perhaps TRBD1 (6 bases). Trimming took off 8 bases at V and 7 bases at J, with 11 bases between the two ends. CDR3 size: 11 residues. Per the germline V gene, CDR1 is SNHLY and CDR2 is FYNNEI. CDR3 amino acids: CASEGTSGYTF. In nucleotides, the CDR3 is TGTGCCAGCGAAGGGACATCTGGCTACACCTTC.

Only a few counts were recorded for this clonotype. The chain is built from TRBV6-1 and TRBJ2-7, with D possibly being TRBD2 (5 bases). From germline, CDR1 is MNHNS and CDR2 SASEGT. The V and J ends lost 5 bases and 7 bases respectively, with 18 bases between them. The CDR3 contains 14 residues. The CDR3 spells CASSPPGLGWEQYF. CDR3 DNA: TGTGCCAGCAGTCCCCCCGGACTCGGCTGGGAGCAGTACTTC.